Shown below are 32 T cell receptor beta chains from a single sample sequenced in a study of T cells in localized non-small cell lung cancer. Assay: immunoSEQ multiplex PCR; the TCRdb copy retains only in-frame clones and omits some. The profile covers more than 12,000 clones, with roughly 85% appearing a single time and around 23% taken by the ten largest. Sequenced here: peripheral blood, sampled before any cancer treatment. These receptors were taken from a female donor over 55 with stage I squamous cell lung carcinoma.

The chain uses TRBV27 and TRBJ2-3, with 12 positions matching TRBD2. CDR1 and CDR2 (germline): MNHEY, SMNVEV (reference sequence). The CDR3 is 16 amino acids. With V trimmed by 11 bases and J by 2 bases, 11 bases remained unmatched. The CDR3 is CAARASGRAVTDTQYF. In DNA form, the CDR3 reads TGTGCCGCCCGGGCTAGCGGGAGGGCTGTCACAGATACGCAGTATTTT.

This chain links TRBV7-2 with TRBJ1-1; D not certain. CDR1 SGHTA and CDR2 FQGNSA come from the germline V gene. The length of the CDR3 is 12 residues. V lost 9 bases and J 2 bases, leaving 10 bases between the germline ends. The CDR3 bases are TGTGCCAGTAAATGGGGAAACACTGAAGCTTTCTTT. Translation: CASKWGNTEAFF. Based on the CDR3 plus reference TRBV7-2 and TRBJ1-1, the full variable domain is GAGVSQSPSNKVTEKGKDVELRCDPISGHTALYWYRQSLGQGLEFLIYFQGNSAPDKSGLPSDRFSAERTGGSVSTLTIQRTQQEDSAVYLCASKWGNTEAFFGQGTRLTVV.

The gene calls are TRBV6-5 and TRBJ2-1; TRBD1 matches at 8 bases. After removal of 4 bases from V and 3 bases from J, the junction contained 5 bases not matched to a gene. This CDR3 is built from 15 residues. Germline lookup yields CDR1 MNHEY and CDR2 SVGAGI. The CDR3: CASSWTGSFYNEQFF. The CDR3 nucleotides read TGTGCCAGCAGTTGGACAGGGTCCTTCTACAATGAGCAGTTCTTC.

The chain carries TRBV5-1 and TRBJ1-3; possibly TRBD1 for D (5 bases). Trimming pared 7 bases from V and 0 bases from J, leaving 8 bases between. The germline V gene encodes CDR1 SGHRS and CDR2 YFSETQ. CDR3 length equals 13 residues. CDR3 loop: CASRQNSGNTIYF. DNA for the CDR3: TGCGCCAGCCGACAGAACTCTGGAAACACCATATATTTT. The full variable domain, rest sourced from reference TRBV5-1 and TRBJ1-3, is KAGVTQTPRYLIKTRGQQVTLSCSPISGHRSVSWYQQTPGQGLQFLFEYFSETQRNKGNFPGRFSGRQFSNSRSEMNVSTLELGDSALYLCASRQNSGNTIYFGEGSWLTVV.

V and J are TRBV25-1 and TRBJ2-1; 7 nucleotides agree with TRBD2. CDR1 MGHDK and CDR2 SYGVNS come from the germline V gene. The CDR3 length is 14 residues. V lost 6 bases to trimming and J lost 7 bases; unmatched junction nucleotides: 9. The CDR3 loop reads CASRLTGLLNEQFF. For the CDR3, the DNA is TGTGCCAGCAGACTTACGGGACTACTAAATGAGCAGTTCTTC.

The V call is TRBV28, the J call TRBJ2-5, with 8 bases lining up with TRBD1. From germline, CDR1 is MDHEN and CDR2 SYDVKM. This CDR3 contains 15 residues. J gave up 7 bases and V 6 bases, and 13 bases lay outside the gene matches. CDR3 DNA sequence: TGTGCCAGCAGGGCGGACAGGGCTTCCTCGGTGACCCAGTACTTC. It translates to CASRADRASSVTQYF.

The rearrangement links TRBV7-9 to TRBJ2-5; 10 bases agree with TRBD2. Germline trimming cut 5 bases from V and 5 bases from J; bases unmatched to any gene: 8. The CDR3 loop spans 15 amino acids. Germline V gene lookup returns CDR1 SEHNR and CDR2 FQNEAQ (reference sequence). In DNA, the CDR3 is TGTGCCAGCAGCCCTAGCGGGGGTGGCTTGGAGACCCAGTACTTC. Protein sequence: CASSPSGGGLETQYF. Full variable domain (outside the CDR3, taken from reference TRBV7-9 and TRBJ2-5): DTGVSQNPRHKITKRGQNVTFRCDPISEHNRLYWYRQTLGQGPEFLTYFQNEAQLEKSRLLSDRFSAERPKGSFSTLEIQRTEQGDSAMYLCASSPSGGGLETQYFGPGTRLLVL.

The chain recombines TRBV7-9 with TRBJ1-1, with TRBD1 as a possible D gene (5 bases). The germline V and J ends were trimmed by 1 base and 0 bases, with 6 bases remaining between them. Germline CDR1 reads SEHNR; CDR2 reads FQNEAQ (reference sequence). The CDR3 spans 14 residues. This CDR3 reads CASSLGQLNTEAFF. The DNA of the CDR3 is TGTGCCAGCAGCTTAGGACAGTTGAACACTGAAGCTTTCTTT.

In this sample, this clone turned up once. The rearrangement joins TRBV7-2 to TRBJ2-7; a possible D gene is TRBD1 (6 bases). V was cut by 5 bases and J by 4 bases, with 15 bases left in between. CDR3 length equals 14 residues. CDR1 and CDR2 from the germline V gene are SGHTA and FQGNSA. The CDR3 sequence is CASSPQGPSYEQYF. The CDR3, as DNA: TGTGCCAGCAGCCCACAGGGCCCCTCTTACGAGCAGTACTTC.

CDR3 in DNA: TGTGCCTGGAACCCGCCTCCCCCCAGGGCGCGGGCTGAAGCTTTCTTT. Translated: CAWNPPPPRARAEAFF. The chain employs TRBV30 and TRBJ1-1; perhaps TRBD1 as D (5 bases). CDR3 length: 16 residues. Deletions cut 4 bases from V and 6 bases from J, with 24 bases between. The germline gives CDR1 GTSNPN, CDR2 SVGIG (reference sequence).

This chain connects TRBV6-1 to TRBJ2-7, with 10 bases lining up with TRBD2. Germline CDR1 MNHNS, CDR2 SASEGT. The J segment lost 1 base and the V segment lost 1 base, leaving 4 bases of the junction unmatched. CDR3 length: 16 residues. This CDR3 is CASSEVETSGSYEQYF. For the CDR3, the DNA is TGTGCCAGCAGTGAAGTTGAGACTAGCGGGTCCTACGAGCAGTACTTC.

The V call is TRBV15, the J call TRBJ2-4; the D gene is possibly TRBD2 (6 bases). CDR3 length: 16 residues. The V end was cut by 3 bases, the J end by 0 bases, with 12 bases between. Germline V CDR1 and CDR2: LNHNV, YYDKDF (reference sequence). Here the CDR3 DNA reads TGTGCCACCAGCAGGGATGCGGGACTAGCCAAAAACATTCAGTACTTC. Translating it yields CATSRDAGLAKNIQYF.

The V and J genes are TRBV18 and TRBJ1-1; D is uncertain. The CDR3 loop spans 14 amino acids. Trimming removed 1 base from V and 1 base from J, with 7 bases in between. Germline CDR1 KGHSH, CDR2 LQKENI. CDR3 nucleotide sequence: TGTGCCAGCTCACCACGGGGAACGAACACTGAAGCTTTCTTT. Encoded protein: CASSPRGTNTEAFF.

The genes are TRBV10-1 and TRBJ2-2, with D perhaps matching TRBD1 (5 bases). CDR1 is WNHNN and CDR2 is SYGVQD in the germline V gene (reference sequence). Trimming left V 6 bases short and J 8 bases short, with 16 bases between. The length of the CDR3 is 14 residues. The CDR3 DNA sequence: TGCGCCAGCAGCCGAACAAGGGGCAGTGGGGAGCTGTTTTTT. It translates to CASSRTRGSGELFF.

The chain links TRBV27 to TRBJ1-1; D remains unclear. The ends were cut back, 0 bases at V and 5 bases at J, with 7 bases in the middle. From germline, CDR1 is MNHEY and CDR2 SMNVEV (reference sequence). The CDR3 loop spans 13 amino acids. The CDR3 protein is CASSLSAMTEAFF. CDR3 in DNA: TGTGCCAGCAGTTTATCTGCGATGACTGAAGCTTTCTTT.

The chain recombines TRBV5-6 with TRBJ1-1; D is unclear. Germline CDR1 is SGHDT and CDR2 is YYEEEE. The length of the CDR3 is 13 residues. V shed 1 base and J shed 6 bases, with 10 bases lying between them. The CDR3 region is CASSLPLISEAFF. CDR3 DNA sequence: TGTGCCAGCAGCTTGCCCCTTATCTCTGAAGCTTTCTTT.

The chain employs TRBV6-1 and TRBJ2-3, with D perhaps TRBD2 (5 bases). The CDR3 is made up of 17 amino acids. Trimming removed 4 bases from V and 0 bases from J, with 17 bases in between. Germline V gene sequence: CDR1 MNHNS, CDR2 SASEGT. The CDR3 sequence is CASSGPRAGPSTDTQYF. CDR3 sequence (DNA): TGTGCCAGCAGTGGCCCGCGGGCGGGCCCTAGCACAGATACGCAGTATTTT.

The chain joins TRBV5-4 to TRBJ1-4, with a possible D match to TRBD1 (6 bases). Trimming shortened V by 1 base and J by 6 bases, and 10 bases separated the two germline ends. The CDR3 loop spans 14 amino acids. The V gene's germline CDR1 is SGHNT and CDR2 YYREEE (reference sequence). The CDR3 sequence is CASSLSGADEKLFF. CDR3 bases: TGTGCCAGCAGCTTGTCGGGGGCAGATGAAAAACTGTTTTTT.

This chain joins TRBV5-6 and TRBJ2-2, with D unresolved. Deletions cut 1 base from V and 6 bases from J, with 16 bases between. The CDR3 runs to 16 residues. Germline loops: CDR1 SGHDT, CDR2 YYEEEE. The CDR3 region is CASSLFGSTPPGELFF. The CDR3 nucleotides are TGTGCCAGCAGCTTGTTCGGCTCCACACCACCCGGGGAGCTGTTTTTT.

The chain has TRBV6-5 and TRBJ1-1; no reliable D call. From germline, CDR1 is MNHEY and CDR2 SVGAGI. The germline V and J ends were trimmed by 7 bases and 4 bases, with 7 bases remaining between them. The CDR3 extends over 11 amino acids. CDR3 loop: CASKWATEAFF. In DNA form, the CDR3 reads TGTGCCAGCAAGTGGGCCACTGAAGCTTTCTTT.

V usage is TRBV28 and J usage is TRBJ1-2; tentative D call: TRBD1 (6 bases). Germline V lookup: CDR1 MDHEN, CDR2 SYDVKM. With 4 bases removed from V and 2 bases from J, the gap between germline ends came to 20 bases. The CDR3 totals 17 residues. The CDR3 sequence: CASSSPYRSQGNYGYTF. DNA of the CDR3: TGTGCCAGCAGTTCCCCCTATCGCTCACAGGGAAACTATGGCTACACCTTC.

The chain joins TRBV5-1 to TRBJ1-1; D unclear. V lost 0 bases, J lost 1 base, and 10 bases lay in between. Germline CDR1 and CDR2: SGHRS and YFSETQ. This CDR3 is 15 amino acids long. Here the CDR3 DNA reads TGCGCCAGCAGCTTGGTTGGCGGACCGAACACTGAAGCTTTCTTT. It translates to CASSLVGGPNTEAFF.

DNA for the CDR3: TGTGCCAGCAGTTCCGACAAAGGGGGAGGTCGGGACACCGGGGAGCTGTTTTTT. Encoded protein: CASSSDKGGGRDTGELFF. V usage is TRBV27 and J usage is TRBJ2-2, with D perhaps matching TRBD1 or TRBD2 (6 bases each). This CDR3 has 18 amino acids. Trimming cost V 4 bases and J 3 bases, with 21 bases left between them. In germline, CDR1 is MNHEY, CDR2 SMNVEV (reference sequence).

The J gene is TRBJ1-2, the V gene TRBV28; D is ambiguous. This CDR3 has 14 amino acids. Trimming cost V 3 bases and J 8 bases, with 16 bases left between them. Germline lookup yields CDR1 MDHEN and CDR2 SYDVKM. The DNA for the CDR3 is TGTGCCAGCAGTTTGATGAGGGTCCGGCACGGCTACACCTTC. It encodes CASSLMRVRHGYTF.

The chain carries TRBV5-8 and TRBJ1-2; no reliable D call. CDR1 and CDR2 (germline): SGHTS, YDEGEE. This CDR3 has 14 amino acids. V lost 0 bases, J lost 5 bases, and 11 bases lay in between. CDR3 protein: CASSLARPRYGYTF. The CDR3 coding sequence is TGTGCCAGCAGCTTGGCCCGGCCGAGGTATGGCTACACCTTC.

The chain links TRBV18 to TRBJ1-3; no definite D call. The length of the CDR3 is 14 residues. The germline V gene encodes CDR1 KGHSH and CDR2 LQKENI. The V end lost 3 bases, the J end lost 4 bases, and 10 bases lay between the germline ends. This CDR3 reads CASSPPEEGNTIYF. The DNA for the CDR3 is TGTGCCAGCTCACCTCCCGAAGAAGGAAACACCATATATTTT.

This chain uses TRBV18 with TRBJ2-3; D is undetermined. Trimming left V 5 bases short and J 0 bases short, with 12 bases between. There are 15 residues in the CDR3. Germline-derived CDR1 and CDR2 are KGHSH and LQKENI. The CDR3 sequence is CASSVQSASTDTQYF. The CDR3 region has the DNA TGTGCCAGCTCAGTACAGTCTGCTAGCACAGATACGCAGTATTTT.

This clone occurred once. The rearrangement links TRBV7-9 to TRBJ2-1; D gene ambiguous. The CDR3 is 15 amino acids. Trimming left V 1 base short and J 2 bases short, with 9 bases between. Per the germline V gene, CDR1 is SEHNR and CDR2 is FQNEAQ (reference sequence). CDR3 bases: TGTGCCAGCAGCTTAGTACAAGCCACCTACAATGAGCAGTTCTTC. Protein product: CASSLVQATYNEQFF.

Comments on this clone: The DNA is left out, because the CDR3 cannot be placed on it with certainty; the CDR3 is given as TCRdb lists it. The V gene is TRBV30, the J gene TRBJ2-3; no check of the table's D call, TRBD2, against the DNA was made. Germline lookup yields CDR1 GTSNPN and CDR2 SVGIG (reference sequence). The CDR3 comprises 15 residues, both ends counted. CDR3 loop: CAWSLGTGFTDTQYF.

The chain combines TRBV6-6 with TRBJ2-7; D is possibly TRBD1 or TRBD2 (5 bases each). Germline-derived CDR1 and CDR2 are MNHNY and SVGAGI (reference sequence). Trimming took 4 bases from V and 4 from J, leaving 17 bases between them. The CDR3 has 15 residues. DNA for the CDR3: TGTGCCAGCAGTTCGGTCGGGACGCAAGGTTACGAGCAGTACTTC. The encoded protein is CASSSVGTQGYEQYF.

V usage is TRBV27 and J usage is TRBJ2-7; D may correspond to TRBD1 or TRBD2 (5 bases each). CDR1 is MNHEY and CDR2 is SMNVEV in the germline V gene (reference sequence). The V end lost 6 bases, the J end lost 2 bases, and 14 bases lay between the germline ends. CDR3 size: 14 residues. The CDR3 reads CASSSNRDPYEQYF. CDR3 bases: TGTGCCAGCAGCTCGAACCGGGACCCCTACGAGCAGTACTTC.

The rearrangement links TRBV11-1 to TRBJ1-3; D is unresolved. Germline-derived CDR1 and CDR2 are SGHAT and FQDESV (reference sequence). Trimming removed 5 bases from V and 0 bases from J, with 14 bases in between. CDR3 size: 16 residues. DNA for the CDR3: TGTGCCAGCAGCGCCGACACTGGGAGCTCTGGAAACACCATATATTTT. It is translated as CASSADTGSSGNTIYF.